A selection of T cell receptor beta chains follows, all from one sample in a study of T cell changes during pregnancy in multiple sclerosis. The repertoire was sequenced with immunoSEQ multiplex PCR; TCRdb's copy has only in-frame clones and lacks some. The sample lists around 57,000 clones; roughly 93% were seen once. The sample here was peripheral blood, taken in the second trimester of pregnancy. These TCRs come from a female donor with multiple sclerosis, enrolled in a pregnancy study. Both conserved end residues are part of each CDR3. D genes are given only for firm matches. Some rows mark clone size as missing; the rest say once, few, many or name a class of expanded clone.

TRBV2	TRBJ2-7	TRBD1	once	TGTGCCAGCCTTACAGGGGCAAGCTCCTACGAGCAGTACTTC	CASLTGASSYEQYF
TRBV7-2	TRBJ1-1	TRBD1	.	TGTGCCAGCAGGATACAGGGGGCCACTGAAGCTTTCTTT	CASRIQGATEAFF
TRBV11-2	TRBJ2-2	TRBD2	.	TGTGCCAGCACAGCGGGGGGGCCTTGGACCGGGGAGCTGTTTTTT	CASTAGGPWTGELFF
TRBV5-5	TRBJ1-2	TRBD1	.	TGTGCCAGCAGCTTGGACAGGGGTAATGGCTACACCTTC	CASSLDRGNGYTF
TRBV5-1	TRBJ1-5	.	once	TGCGCCAGCAGCTTGGACAGTAGCAATCAGCCCCAGCATTTT	CASSLDSSNQPQHF
TRBV30	TRBJ2-1	TRBD1	once	TGTGCCTGCGCACCGGGACAGGGAGTAGCCTGGGAGCAGTTCTTC	CACAPGQGVAWEQFF
TRBV6-1	TRBJ2-2	TRBD1	few	TGTGCCAGCAATCCCGGGACAGGGGACACCGGGGAGCTGTTTTTT	CASNPGTGDTGELFF
TRBV6-1	TRBJ2-1	.	once	TGTGCCAGCAGTAAAGACTTCGAGGGTGAGCAGTTCTTC	CASSKDFEGEQFF
TRBV19	TRBJ1-5	TRBD1	.	TGTGCCAGTAGGAGCCGGGACAGGGGATTTAGTCAGCCCCAGCATTTT	CASRSRDRGFSQPQHF
TRBV13	TRBJ2-7	.	.	TGTGCCAGCAGCTTAGTCCACTACGAGCAGTACTTC	CASSLVHYEQYF